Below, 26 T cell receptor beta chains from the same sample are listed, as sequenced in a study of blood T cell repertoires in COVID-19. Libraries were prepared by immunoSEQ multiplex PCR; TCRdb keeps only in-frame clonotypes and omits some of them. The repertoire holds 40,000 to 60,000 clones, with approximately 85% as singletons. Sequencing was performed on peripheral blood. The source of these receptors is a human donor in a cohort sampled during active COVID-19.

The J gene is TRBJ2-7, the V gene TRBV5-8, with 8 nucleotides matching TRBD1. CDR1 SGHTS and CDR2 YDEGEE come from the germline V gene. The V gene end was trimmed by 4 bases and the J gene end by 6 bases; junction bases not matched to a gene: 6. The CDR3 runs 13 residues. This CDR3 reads CASSGRDRSEQYF. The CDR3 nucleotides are TGTGCCAGCAGCGGGCGGGACAGGTCCGAGCAGTACTTC.

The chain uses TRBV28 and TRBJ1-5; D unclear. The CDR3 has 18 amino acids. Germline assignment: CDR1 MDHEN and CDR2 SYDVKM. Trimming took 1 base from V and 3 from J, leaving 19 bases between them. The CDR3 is CASSLSGGLGSLNQPQHF. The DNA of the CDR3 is TGTGCCAGCAGTTTATCGGGAGGCCTCGGATCCCTCAATCAGCCCCAGCATTTT.

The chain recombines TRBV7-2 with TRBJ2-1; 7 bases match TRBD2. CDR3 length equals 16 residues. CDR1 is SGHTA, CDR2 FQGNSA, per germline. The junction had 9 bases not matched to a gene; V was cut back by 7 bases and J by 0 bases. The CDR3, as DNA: TGTGCCAGCATCAGGGAGCGGGGATCCTCCTACAATGAGCAGTTCTTC. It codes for CASIRERGSSYNEQFF.

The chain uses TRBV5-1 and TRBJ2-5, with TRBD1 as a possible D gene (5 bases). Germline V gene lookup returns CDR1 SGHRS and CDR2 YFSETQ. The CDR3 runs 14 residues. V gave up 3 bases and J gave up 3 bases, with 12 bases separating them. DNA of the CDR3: TGCGCCAGCAGCTACACAGGATGGGAAGAGACCCAGTACTTC. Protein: CASSYTGWEETQYF.

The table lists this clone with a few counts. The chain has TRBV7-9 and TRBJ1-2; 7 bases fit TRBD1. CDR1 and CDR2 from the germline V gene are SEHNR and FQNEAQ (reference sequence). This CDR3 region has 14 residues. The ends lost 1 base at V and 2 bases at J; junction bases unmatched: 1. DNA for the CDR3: TGTGCCAGCAGCTTAGGACAGGGCAACTATGGCTACACCTTC. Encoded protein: CASSLGQGNYGYTF.

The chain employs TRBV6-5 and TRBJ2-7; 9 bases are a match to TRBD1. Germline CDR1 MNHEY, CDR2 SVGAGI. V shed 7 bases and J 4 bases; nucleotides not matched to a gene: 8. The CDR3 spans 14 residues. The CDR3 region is CASTPRQGGYEQYF. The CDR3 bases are TGTGCCAGCACCCCGAGACAGGGGGGATACGAGCAGTACTTC.

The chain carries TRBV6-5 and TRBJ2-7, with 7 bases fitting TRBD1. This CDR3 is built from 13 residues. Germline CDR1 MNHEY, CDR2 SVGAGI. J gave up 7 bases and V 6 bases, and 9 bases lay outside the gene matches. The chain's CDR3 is CASRIDRVGEQYF. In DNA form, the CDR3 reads TGTGCCAGCAGAATTGACAGGGTTGGAGAGCAGTACTTC.

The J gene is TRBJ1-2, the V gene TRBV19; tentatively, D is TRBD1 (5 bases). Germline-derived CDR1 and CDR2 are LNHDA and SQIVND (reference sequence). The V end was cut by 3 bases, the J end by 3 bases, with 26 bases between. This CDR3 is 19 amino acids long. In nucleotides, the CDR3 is TGTGCCAGTAGTATGAGCAGGGTGGCCCCCCGCACGGTCGACTATGGCTACACCTTC. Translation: CASSMSRVAPRTVDYGYTF.

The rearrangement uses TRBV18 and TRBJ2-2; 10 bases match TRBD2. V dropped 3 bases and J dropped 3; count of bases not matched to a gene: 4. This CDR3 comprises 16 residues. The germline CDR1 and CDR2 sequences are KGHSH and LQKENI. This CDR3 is CASSPTTSGYTGELFF. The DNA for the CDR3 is TGTGCCAGCTCACCTACGACTAGCGGGTACACCGGGGAGCTGTTTTTT.

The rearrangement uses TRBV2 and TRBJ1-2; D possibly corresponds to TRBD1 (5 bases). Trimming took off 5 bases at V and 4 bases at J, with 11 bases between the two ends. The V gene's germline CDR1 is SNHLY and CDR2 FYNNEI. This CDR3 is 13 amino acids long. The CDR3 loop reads CASSLIQGYGYTF. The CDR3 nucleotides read TGTGCCAGCAGTTTAATCCAGGGCTATGGCTACACCTTC. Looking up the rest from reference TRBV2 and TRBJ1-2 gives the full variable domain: EPEVTQTPSHQVTQMGQEVILRCVPISNHLYFYWYRQILGQKVEFLVSFYNNEISEKSEIFDDQFSVERPDGSNFTLKIRSTKLEDSAMYFCASSLIQGYGYTFGSGTRLTVV.

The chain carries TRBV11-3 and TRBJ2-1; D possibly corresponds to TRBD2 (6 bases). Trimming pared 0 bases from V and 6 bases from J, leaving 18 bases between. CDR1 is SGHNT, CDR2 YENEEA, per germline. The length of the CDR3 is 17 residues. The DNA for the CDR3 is TGTGCCAGCAGCTTAGATAAAGGGACTCGTATGAGCAATGAGCAGTTCTTC. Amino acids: CASSLDKGTRMSNEQFF.

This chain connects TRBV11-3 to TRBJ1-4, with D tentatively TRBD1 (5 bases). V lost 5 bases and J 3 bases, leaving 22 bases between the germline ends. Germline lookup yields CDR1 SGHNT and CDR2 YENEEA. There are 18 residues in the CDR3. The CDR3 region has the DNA TGTGCCAGCAGCCTCGGGCAGGGAAGCCACCAACCTAATGAAAAACTGTTTTTT. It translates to CASSLGQGSHQPNEKLFF.

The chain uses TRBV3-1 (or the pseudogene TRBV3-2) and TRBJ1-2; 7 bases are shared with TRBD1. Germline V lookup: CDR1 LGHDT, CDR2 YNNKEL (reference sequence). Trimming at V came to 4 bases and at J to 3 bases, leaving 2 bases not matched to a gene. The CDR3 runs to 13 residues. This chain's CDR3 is CASSPQGYYGYTF. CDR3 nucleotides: TGTGCCAGCAGCCCACAGGGGTACTATGGCTACACCTTC.

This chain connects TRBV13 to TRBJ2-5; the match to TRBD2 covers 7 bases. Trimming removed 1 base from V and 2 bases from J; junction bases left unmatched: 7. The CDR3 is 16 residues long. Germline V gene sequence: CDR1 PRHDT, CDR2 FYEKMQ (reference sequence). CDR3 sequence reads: CASSLEEERGQETQYF. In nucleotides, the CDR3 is TGTGCCAGCAGCTTAGAAGAGGAGCGGGGTCAAGAGACCCAGTACTTC.

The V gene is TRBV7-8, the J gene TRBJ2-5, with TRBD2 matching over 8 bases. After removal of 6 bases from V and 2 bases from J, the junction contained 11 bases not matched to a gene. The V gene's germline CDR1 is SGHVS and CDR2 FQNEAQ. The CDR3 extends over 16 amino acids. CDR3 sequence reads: CASSYGGGLVQETQYF. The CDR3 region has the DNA TGTGCCAGCAGTTATGGGGGGGGACTAGTGCAAGAGACCCAGTACTTC.

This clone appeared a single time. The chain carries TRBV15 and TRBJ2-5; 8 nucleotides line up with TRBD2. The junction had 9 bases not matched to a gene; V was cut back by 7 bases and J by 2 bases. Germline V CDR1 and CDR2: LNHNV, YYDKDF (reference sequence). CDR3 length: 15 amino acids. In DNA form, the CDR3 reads TGTGCCACCACCCGGCGTAGCGGGGTACAAGAGACCCAGTACTTC. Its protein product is CATTRRSGVQETQYF.

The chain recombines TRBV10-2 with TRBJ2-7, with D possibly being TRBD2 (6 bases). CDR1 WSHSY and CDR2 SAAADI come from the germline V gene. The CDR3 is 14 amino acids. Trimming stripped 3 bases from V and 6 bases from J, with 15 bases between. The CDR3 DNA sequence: TGCGCCAGCAGTGAAATTTTAGCGGCGGGCGAGCAGTACTTC. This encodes CASSEILAAGEQYF.

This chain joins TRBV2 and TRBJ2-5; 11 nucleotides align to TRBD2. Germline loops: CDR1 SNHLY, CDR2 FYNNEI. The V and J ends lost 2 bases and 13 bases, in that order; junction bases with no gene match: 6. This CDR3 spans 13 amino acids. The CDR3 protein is CASSESTGTSGYF. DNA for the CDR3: TGTGCCAGCAGTGAATCGACCGGGACTAGCGGGTACTTC. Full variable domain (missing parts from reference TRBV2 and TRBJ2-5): EPEVTQTPSHQVTQMGQEVILRCVPISNHLYFYWYRQILGQKVEFLVSFYNNEISEKSEIFDDQFSVERPDGSNFTLKIRSTKLEDSAMYFCASSESTGTSGYFGPGTRLLVL.

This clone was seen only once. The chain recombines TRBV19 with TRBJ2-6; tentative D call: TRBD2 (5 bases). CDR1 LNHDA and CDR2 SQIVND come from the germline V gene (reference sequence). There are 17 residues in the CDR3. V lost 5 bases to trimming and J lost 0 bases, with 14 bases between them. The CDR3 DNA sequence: TGTGCCAGTAGTTTAAGAGGACTCTACTCTGGGGCCAACGTCCTGACTTTC. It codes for CASSLRGLYSGANVLTF.

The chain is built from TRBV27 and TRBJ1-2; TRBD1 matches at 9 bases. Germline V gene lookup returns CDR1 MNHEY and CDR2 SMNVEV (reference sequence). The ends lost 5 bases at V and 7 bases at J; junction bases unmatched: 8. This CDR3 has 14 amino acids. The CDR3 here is CASSPRQGEGGYTF. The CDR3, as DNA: TGTGCCAGCAGTCCCAGACAGGGGGAGGGTGGCTACACCTTC.

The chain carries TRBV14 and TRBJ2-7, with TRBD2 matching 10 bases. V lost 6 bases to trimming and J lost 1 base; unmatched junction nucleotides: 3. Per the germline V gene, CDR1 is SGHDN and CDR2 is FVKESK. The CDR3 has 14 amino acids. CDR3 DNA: TGTGCCAGCAGATTAGCGGGAGGTTCCTACGAGCAGTACTTC. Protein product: CASRLAGGSYEQYF.

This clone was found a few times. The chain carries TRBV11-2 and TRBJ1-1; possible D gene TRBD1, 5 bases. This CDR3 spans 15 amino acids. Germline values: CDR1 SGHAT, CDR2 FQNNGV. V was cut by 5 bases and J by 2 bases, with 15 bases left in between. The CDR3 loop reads CASSQGGVGNTEAFF. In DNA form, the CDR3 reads TGTGCCAGCAGCCAGGGAGGGGTTGGAAACACTGAAGCTTTCTTT.

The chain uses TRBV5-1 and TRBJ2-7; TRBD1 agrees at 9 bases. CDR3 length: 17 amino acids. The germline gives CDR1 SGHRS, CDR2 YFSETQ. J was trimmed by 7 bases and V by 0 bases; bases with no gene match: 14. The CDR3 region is CASSLVDGQGPLGEQYF. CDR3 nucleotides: TGCGCCAGCAGCTTGGTGGACGGACAGGGGCCCTTAGGAGAGCAGTACTTC. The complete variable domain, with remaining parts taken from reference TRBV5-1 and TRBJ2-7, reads KAGVTQTPRYLIKTRGQQVTLSCSPISGHRSVSWYQQTPGQGLQFLFEYFSETQRNKGNFPGRFSGRQFSNSRSEMNVSTLELGDSALYLCASSLVDGQGPLGEQYFGPGTRLTVT.

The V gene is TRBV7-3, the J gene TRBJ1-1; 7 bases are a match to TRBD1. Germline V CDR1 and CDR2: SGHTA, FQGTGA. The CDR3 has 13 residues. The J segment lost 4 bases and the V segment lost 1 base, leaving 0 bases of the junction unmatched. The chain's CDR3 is CASSLRQGTEAFF. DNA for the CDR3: TGTGCCAGCAGCTTAAGACAGGGCACTGAAGCTTTCTTT.

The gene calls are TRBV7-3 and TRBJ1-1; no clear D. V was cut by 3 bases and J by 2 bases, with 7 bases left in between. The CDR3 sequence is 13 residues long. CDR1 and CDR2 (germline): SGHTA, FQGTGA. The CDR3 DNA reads TGTGCCAGCAGCTTCCGGGGAAACACTGAAGCTTTCTTT. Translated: CASSFRGNTEAFF.

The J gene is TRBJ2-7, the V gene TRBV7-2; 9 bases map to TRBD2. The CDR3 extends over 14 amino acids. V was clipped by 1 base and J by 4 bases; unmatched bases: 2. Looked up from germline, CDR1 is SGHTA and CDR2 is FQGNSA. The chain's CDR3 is CASSLGREGYEQYF. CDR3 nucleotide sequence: TGTGCCAGCAGCTTAGGGCGGGAGGGGTACGAGCAGTACTTC.